These 32 T cell receptor beta chains were sequenced from one sample in a study of shared clonotypes between healthy human individuals. TCRdb's copy holds only in-frame clones and misses some; the assay was immunoSEQ multiplex PCR. The table has 1 million to 1.3 million clones, approximately 78% seen once. Sequenced input: memory CD4+ T cells from PBMCs. Subset given: CD45RA-negative fraction. These receptors came from a young man in good health. Some clones in this sample may be carry-over from other donors' samples.

The chain combines TRBV7-2 with TRBJ1-2, with a tentative D call TRBD1 (5 bases). Germline V CDR1 and CDR2: SGHTA, FQGNSA. The CDR3 runs to 16 residues. Trimming removed 5 bases at V and 4 bases at J, with 20 bases between. This CDR3 reads CASSPPELGVRYGYTF. The DNA of the CDR3 is TGTGCCAGCAGCCCACCCGAATTGGGGGTCCGCTATGGCTACACCTTC.

The genes are TRBV6-5 and TRBJ2-3; 9 bases fit TRBD2. The trim removed 2 bases at V and 8 bases at J, leaving 5 bases unmatched. CDR1 and CDR2 from the germline V gene are MNHEY and SVGAGI. The CDR3 is 14 residues long. DNA of the CDR3: TGTGCCAGCAGTTACGCGGGAGGGGTCGGTACGCAGTATTTT. Amino acid sequence: CASSYAGGVGTQYF.

V and J are TRBV5-1 and TRBJ2-1; D is unclear. The CDR3 length is 13 residues. Per the germline V gene, CDR1 is SGHRS and CDR2 is YFSETQ. V lost 1 base, J lost 10 bases, and 12 bases lay in between. The CDR3 here is CASSLLPGGEQFF. CDR3 nucleotides: TGCGCCAGCAGCTTGCTGCCAGGTGGCGAGCAGTTCTTC.

In its sample, this clone was seen once. The chain's CDR3 is CASIRTSGSNEQYF. The CDR3 nucleotides are TGCGCCAGCATCAGGACTAGCGGGAGTAACGAGCAGTACTTC. The rearrangement joins TRBV10-2 to TRBJ2-7, with 13 bases fitting TRBD2. The V gene's germline CDR1 is WSHSY and CDR2 SAAADI. CDR3 size: 14 residues. V shed 7 bases, J shed 5 bases, and the junction held 5 bases outside the gene matches.

The chain recombines TRBV30 with TRBJ2-7; D not certain. Germline V lookup: CDR1 GTSNPN, CDR2 SVGIG (reference sequence). V was shortened by 4 bases and J by 7 bases, with 20 bases between the two germline ends. The CDR3 extends over 14 amino acids. CDR3: CAWTVMRFQGEQYF. CDR3 DNA: TGTGCCTGGACGGTGATGAGGTTTCAAGGGGAGCAGTACTTC.

This clone was detected a few times. The CDR3 sequence: CAWRKQGGDGYTF. The CDR3 nucleotides are TGTGCCTGGAGGAAGCAGGGGGGAGATGGCTACACCTTC. The chain employs TRBV30 and TRBJ1-2; 7 nucleotides line up with TRBD1. The CDR3 has 13 amino acids. The ends lost 3 bases at V and 6 bases at J; junction bases unmatched: 7. The germline gives CDR1 GTSNPN, CDR2 SVGIG (reference sequence).

The chain uses TRBV5-1 and TRBJ2-1, with TRBD2 matching 12 bases. Germline V gives CDR1 SGHRS, CDR2 YFSETQ. J gave up 4 bases and V 0 bases, and 8 bases lay outside the gene matches. The CDR3 is made up of 18 amino acids. The CDR3 DNA is TGCGCCAGCAGCTTGGCCAAACTAGCGGGAGGAGGATACAATGAGCAGTTCTTC. Its translation is CASSLAKLAGGGYNEQFF.

The chain is built from TRBV11-2 and TRBJ2-7; TRBD1 matches at 7 bases. Per germline, CDR1 SGHAT and CDR2 FQNNGV. V lost 2 bases to trimming and J lost 4 bases; unmatched junction nucleotides: 5. The CDR3 length is 14 residues. The CDR3 DNA follows: TGTGCCAGCAGCTTATCCACAGGGGCTTACGAGCAGTACTTC. Encoded protein: CASSLSTGAYEQYF.

The chain combines TRBV9 with TRBJ2-1, with D tentatively TRBD2 (6 bases). The CDR3 runs 18 residues. Trimming stripped 0 bases from V and 0 bases from J, with 16 bases between. Germline loops: CDR1 SGDLS, CDR2 YYNGEE. CDR3 loop: CASSVAYSGGVSYNEQFF. CDR3 DNA: TGTGCCAGCAGCGTAGCCTATAGTGGCGGGGTCTCCTACAATGAGCAGTTCTTC.

This clone showed up just a few times. The rearrangement joins TRBV10-3 to TRBJ2-1; maybe TRBD2 (6 bases). The V end lost 3 bases, the J end lost 4 bases, and 19 bases lay between the germline ends. The length of the CDR3 is 17 residues. Germline lookup yields CDR1 ENHRY and CDR2 SYGVKD. The CDR3 DNA reads as TGTGCCATCAGTGATCAGTTAGGAGGGAGTGGTTACAATGAGCAGTTCTTC. This gives the protein CAISDQLGGSGYNEQFF.

The J gene is TRBJ2-2, the V gene TRBV29-1; 9 nucleotides agree with TRBD1. Germline assignment: CDR1 SQVTM and CDR2 ANQGSEA. Losses at the gene ends were 7 bases for V and 5 bases for J; bases not matched to a gene: 8. The CDR3 length is 14 residues. CDR3 nucleotides: TGCAGCGCTACCGGGACAGGGACAACCGGGGAGCTGTTTTTT. Amino acid sequence: CSATGTGTTGELFF.

The V and J genes are TRBV28 and TRBJ2-7; unclear D gene. Deletions cut 7 bases from V and 4 bases from J, with 8 bases between. Germline lookup yields CDR1 MDHEN and CDR2 SYDVKM. The CDR3 has 11 amino acids. DNA for the CDR3: TGTGCCAGCATGCAGAATTACGAGCAGTACTTC. Encoded protein: CASMQNYEQYF.

The CDR3 loop is CASRDFSYEQYF. CDR3 nucleotide sequence: TGTGCCAGCAGGGACTTCTCCTACGAGCAGTACTTC. The V call is TRBV6-8, the J call TRBJ2-7; possibly TRBD2 for D (5 bases). Germline CDR1 MNHGY, CDR2 SAAAGT. V was cut by 6 bases and J by 0 bases, with 6 bases left in between. The CDR3 totals 12 residues.

The V call is TRBV19, the J call TRBJ2-4, with 9 bases that match TRBD2. Germline V gives CDR1 LNHDA, CDR2 SQIVND (reference sequence). The CDR3 runs 20 residues. V shed 4 bases and J 0 bases; nucleotides not matched to a gene: 16. The CDR3 bases are TGTGCCAGTAGTACTTCGCCCTCGGGACTAGCAGACCTAGCCAAAAACATTCAGTACTTC. The encoded protein is CASSTSPSGLADLAKNIQYF.

V and J are TRBV18 and TRBJ1-1; 8 bases align to TRBD1. The germline gives CDR1 KGHSH, CDR2 LQKENI. The V gene end was trimmed by 3 bases and the J gene end by 7 bases; junction bases not matched to a gene: 10. The CDR3 is made up of 15 amino acids. In nucleotides, the CDR3 is TGTGCCAGCTCACCCGACAGGGGACCGGTCGGTGAAGCTTTCTTT. It is translated as CASSPDRGPVGEAFF.

V and J are TRBV11-3 and TRBJ2-6, with D perhaps assigned TRBD1 or TRBD2 (6 bases each). Germline CDR1 SGHNT, CDR2 YENEEA. The V end lost 5 bases, the J end lost 0 bases, and 20 bases lay between the germline ends. The CDR3 loop spans 19 amino acids. CDR3 coding DNA: TGTGCCAGCAGCCCGGAGGGCACAGGGCTGAGCTCTGGGGCCAACGTCCTGACTTTC. It yields the protein CASSPEGTGLSSGANVLTF.

The V call is TRBV2, the J call TRBJ2-1; the D is unclear. This CDR3 is built from 15 residues. V lost 3 bases and J lost 7, with 16 bases in between. Germline-derived CDR1 and CDR2 are SNHLY and FYNNEI. This CDR3 reads CASSDLGSRRNEQFF. The CDR3 coding sequence is TGTGCCAGCAGTGATCTCGGTAGCAGGCGGAATGAGCAGTTCTTC.

This chain joins TRBV2 and TRBJ2-1, with TRBD2 matching over 9 bases. Trimming at V came to 5 bases and at J to 1 base, leaving 3 bases not matched to a gene. The CDR3 has 15 amino acids. Germline V gene data show CDR1 as SNHLY and CDR2 as FYNNEI. The CDR3 DNA reads TGTGCCAGCAGTCCTAGCGGGAAGTCCTACAATGAGCAGTTCTTC. Translated: CASSPSGKSYNEQFF.

V gene TRBV6-1 combines with J gene TRBJ1-5; D is unclear. From germline, CDR1 is MNHNS and CDR2 SASEGT. Trimming removed 4 bases at V and 0 bases at J, with 10 bases between. CDR3 length equals 15 residues. CDR3: CASSVEGDSNQPQHF. The CDR3 DNA is TGTGCCAGCAGTGTAGAAGGAGATAGCAATCAGCCCCAGCATTTT.

The rearrangement joins TRBV28 to TRBJ1-5; D gene unclear. The V gene lost 5 bases and the J gene lost 6 bases, with 20 bases spanning the gap. Germline CDR1 reads MDHEN; CDR2 reads SYDVKM. The CDR3 sequence is 16 residues long. CDR3 nucleotides: TGTGCCAGCAGTCTAATCCAGGCTCAAGGCGGTCAGCCCCAGCATTTT. Translated: CASSLIQAQGGQPQHF.

V gene TRBV18 combines with J gene TRBJ1-1; the D is unclear. The CDR3 has 13 amino acids. Trimming shortened V by 3 bases and J by 6 bases, and 11 bases separated the two germline ends. Germline V gene data show CDR1 as KGHSH and CDR2 as LQKENI. The CDR3: CASSPEIQAEAFF. CDR3 coding DNA: TGTGCCAGCTCACCCGAGATCCAGGCTGAAGCTTTCTTT.

The table lists this clone with a count of one. This chain links TRBV27 with TRBJ2-1; D is undetermined. The germline V gene encodes CDR1 MNHEY and CDR2 SMNVEV (reference sequence). V lost 5 bases and J 7 bases, leaving 18 bases between the germline ends. The CDR3 extends over 15 amino acids. The CDR3 DNA sequence: TGTGCCAGCAGTCAGCACAGCCTCATTGGTAATGAGCAGTTCTTC. Its translation is CASSQHSLIGNEQFF.

V gene TRBV4-2 combines with J gene TRBJ2-5; 8 positions agree with TRBD2. The CDR3 consists of 16 residues. Germline loops: CDR1 LGHNA, CDR2 YNFKEQ. Trimming removed 3 bases from V and 1 base from J; junction bases left unmatched: 7. This CDR3 reads CASSHRGGRPQETQYF. In DNA, the CDR3 is TGTGCCAGCAGCCATCGGGGCGGGAGGCCCCAAGAGACCCAGTACTTC.

This chain uses TRBV28 with TRBJ2-7; D gene uncertain. The CDR3 contains 13 residues. V was shortened by 2 bases and J by 7 bases, with 12 bases between the two germline ends. Germline V lookup: CDR1 MDHEN, CDR2 SYDVKM. This CDR3 reads CASSLRGSQEQYF. The CDR3 coding sequence is TGTGCCAGCAGTTTAAGAGGCTCGCAAGAGCAGTACTTC.

This clone has more than one count but fewer than ten. The chain combines TRBV27 with TRBJ2-3; weak D call: TRBD2 (6 bases). There are 15 residues in the CDR3. CDR1 MNHEY and CDR2 SMNVEV come from the germline V gene (reference sequence). The ends were cut back, 6 bases at V and 5 bases at J, with 18 bases in the middle. The CDR3 region has the DNA TGTGCCAGCAGCCAAGGGACTTCTTCTCTAGATACGCAGTATTTT. Translating gives CASSQGTSSLDTQYF.

The chain links TRBV6-1 to TRBJ1-1; D ambiguous. Trimming left V 3 bases short and J 0 bases short, with 5 bases between. Germline V CDR1 and CDR2: MNHNS, SASEGT. This CDR3 comprises 13 residues. This CDR3 is CASSDHLNTEAFF. For the CDR3, the DNA is TGTGCCAGCAGTGATCACCTGAACACTGAAGCTTTCTTT.

This clone has only one observation. This may stem from a read error, because a much larger clone lies one nucleotide away. The V gene is TRBV5-4, the J gene TRBJ2-5; 7 bases match TRBD2. CDR3 length: 15 residues. The germline CDR1 and CDR2 sequences are SGHNT and YYREEE (reference sequence). The J segment lost 3 bases and the V segment lost 0 bases, leaving 5 bases of the junction unmatched. The CDR3 DNA follows: TGTGCCAGCAGCTTGGCGTCTAGCGGAAAAGAGACCCAGTACTTC. It translates to CASSLASSGKETQYF. The variable domain in full, completed from reference TRBV5-4 and TRBJ2-5, reads ETGVTQSPTHLIKTRGQQVTLRCSSQSGHNTVSWYQQALGQGPQFIFQYYREEENGRGNFPPRFSGLQFPNYSSELNVNALELDDSALYLCASSLASSGKETQYFGPGTRLLVL.

As regards this clone: This is likely an artifact of a read error, given a far larger clone one base away. In the same sample, other DNA sequences code for this CDR3. The V and J genes are TRBV4-1 and TRBJ1-1, with a weak D call TRBD1 (5 bases). Per the germline V gene, CDR1 is MGHRA and CDR2 is YSYEKL. V was shortened by 3 bases and J by 0 bases, with 8 bases between the two germline ends. This CDR3 comprises 14 residues. The CDR3 DNA reads TGCGCCAGCAGCCAGGGGCATCTGAACACTGAAGCTTTCTTT. It specifies CASSQGHLNTEAFF.

The chain combines TRBV6-1 with TRBJ1-1, with 8 bases aligning to TRBD1. V dropped 9 bases and J dropped 4; count of bases not matched to a gene: 7. Germline values: CDR1 MNHNS, CDR2 SASEGT. CDR3 length: 13 residues. CDR3 DNA: TGTGCCAGTGCACCGACAGGGGCCACTGAAGCTTTCTTT. Its protein is CASAPTGATEAFF.

The table lists this clone with a few counts. DNA of the CDR3: TGTGCCAGCTCACCGGACAGGGGATTGAACACCGGGGAGCTGTTTTTT. It encodes CASSPDRGLNTGELFF. V is TRBV18 and J is TRBJ2-2; 9 bases are shared with TRBD1. The CDR3 consists of 16 residues. Germline V lookup: CDR1 KGHSH, CDR2 LQKENI. V lost 3 bases and J lost 1; bases outside the gene matches: 3.

The chain employs TRBV6-5 and TRBJ2-7; D may be TRBD2 (6 bases). CDR1 and CDR2 from the germline V gene are MNHEY and SVGAGI. This CDR3 is built from 14 residues. The germline V and J ends were trimmed by 2 bases and 4 bases, with 12 bases remaining between them. CDR3 coding DNA: TGTGCCAGCAGTTACGGCGGGACCCTATACGAGCAGTACTTC. It yields the protein CASSYGGTLYEQYF.

This rearrangement joins TRBV7-9 to TRBJ1-5, with a weak D call TRBD1 (5 bases). The germline CDR1 and CDR2 sequences are SEHNR and FQNEAQ (reference sequence). V was clipped by 8 bases and J by 4 bases, with 18 bases between them. This CDR3 has 15 residues. The CDR3, as DNA: TGTGCCAGCCAAGAGGCCGGGGCTCATAATCAGCCCCAGCATTTT. As protein: CASQEAGAHNQPQHF.